The 22 T cell receptor beta chains below all came from one sample that was sequenced in a study of blood T cells in healthy people across ages. A second about 7 to 12 cycle PCR used barcoded and J-beta primers. In TCRdb, the 5' RACE reads were re-called with MiXCR into one record per CDR3 protein. The profile shows 790,000 or so distinct CDR3 sequences, about 61% of them singletons. Sequencing was performed on blood. Receptors were obtained from a man in his forties in good health.

There are a few counts of this clonotype. This rearrangement joins TRBV3-1 to TRBJ2-5, with a tentative D call TRBD2 (5 bases). From germline, CDR1 is LGHDT and CDR2 YNNKEL (reference sequence). The CDR3 is 14 amino acids. V shed 4 bases and J shed 5 bases, with 14 bases lying between them. In DNA form, the CDR3 reads TGTGCCAGCAGCCCCCGGACTGCTGGGGAGACCCAGTACTTC. Residues: CASSPRTAGETQYF.

The rearrangement joins TRBV24-1 to TRBJ2-5; D call uncertain. Between the trimmed V and J ends, which lost 7 bases and 2 bases, there was a span of 16 bases. There are 15 residues in the CDR3. Germline CDR1 KGHDR, CDR2 SFDVKD. The DNA of the CDR3 is TGTGCCACCAGAATCACCTTAGGCAGTCAAGAGACCCAGTACTTC. Its protein is CATRITLGSQETQYF.

This chain connects TRBV28 to TRBJ2-1, with 10 bases lining up with TRBD2. Germline CDR1 is MDHEN and CDR2 is SYDVKM. J was trimmed by 9 bases and V by 4 bases; bases with no gene match: 6. The CDR3 length is 14 residues. CDR3: CASSSLAGVCEQFF. For the CDR3, the DNA is TGTGCCAGCAGTTCGCTAGCGGGAGTCTGTGAGCAGTTCTTC.

The V and J genes are TRBV7-2 and TRBJ1-2; 7 bases align to TRBD1. The CDR3 is 14 residues long. The germline CDR1 and CDR2 sequences are SGHTA and FQGNSA. The junction had 8 bases not matched to a gene; V was cut back by 6 bases and J by 4 bases. The CDR3 region is CASRKTGVSYGYTF. In DNA form, the CDR3 reads TGTGCCAGCAGGAAAACAGGGGTCAGCTATGGCTACACCTTC.

This clonotype has more than one count but fewer than ten. The chain carries TRBV6-5 and TRBJ2-3; 8 bases align to TRBD1. The V gene's germline CDR1 is MNHEY and CDR2 SVGAGI. CDR3 length: 16 amino acids. V shed 5 bases and J 2 bases; nucleotides not matched to a gene: 9. CDR3 amino acids: CASSPDRDRITDTQYF. The DNA of the CDR3 is TGTGCCAGCAGTCCGGACCGGGACAGGATCACAGATACGCAGTATTTT.

The J gene is TRBJ2-3, the V gene TRBV29-1; no reliable D call. Germline CDR1 is SQVTM and CDR2 is ANQGSEA. This CDR3 contains 11 residues. Trimming pared 4 bases from V and 4 bases from J, leaving 6 bases between. CDR3 nucleotides: TGCAGCGTTGGGATTGCAGATACGCAGTATTTT. Its translation: CSVGIADTQYF.

DNA for the CDR3: TGCGCCAGCAAAGAAAGCCTGAGTAGCAATCAGCCCCAGCATTTT. This gives the protein CASKESLSSNQPQHF. The J gene is TRBJ1-5, the V gene TRBV5-1; no clear D. The germline V gene has CDR1 SGHRS and CDR2 YFSETQ. The CDR3 totals 15 residues. V lost 6 bases to trimming and J lost 0 bases, with 13 bases between them.

This clonotype was picked up a small number of times. This chain connects TRBV4-2 to TRBJ2-5; 7 nucleotides line up with TRBD1. Germline values: CDR1 LGHNA, CDR2 YNFKEQ. V lost 2 bases and J lost 2; bases outside the gene matches: 8. The CDR3 consists of 16 residues. For the CDR3, the DNA is TGTGCCAGCAGCCAATCCTCCGGGACAGTACAAGAGACCCAGTACTTC. It translates to CASSQSSGTVQETQYF.

The gene calls are TRBV5-1 and TRBJ2-5; D unclear. V was clipped by 4 bases and J by 2 bases, with 12 bases between them. From germline, CDR1 is SGHRS and CDR2 YFSETQ. The CDR3 is 14 residues long. CDR3 in amino acids: CASSPRPQQETQYF. The CDR3 nucleotides are TGCGCCAGCAGCCCCAGACCGCAGCAAGAGACCCAGTACTTC. The whole variable domain, filled in from reference TRBV5-1 and TRBJ2-5, reads KAGVTQTPRYLIKTRGQQVTLSCSPISGHRSVSWYQQTPGQGLQFLFEYFSETQRNKGNFPGRFSGRQFSNSRSEMNVSTLELGDSALYLCASSPRPQQETQYFGPGTRLLVL.

V is TRBV27 and J is TRBJ2-7; 10 bases map to TRBD2. Germline V gene sequence: CDR1 MNHEY, CDR2 SMNVEV (reference sequence). Trimming removed 6 bases from V and 4 bases from J; junction bases left unmatched: 6. The length of the CDR3 is 14 residues. CDR3 sequence: CASRPGLANYEQYF. In nucleotides, the CDR3 is TGTGCCAGCAGACCGGGACTAGCGAATTACGAGCAGTACTTC.

This chain connects TRBV14 to TRBJ2-7, with D uncertain. Per the germline V gene, CDR1 is SGHDN and CDR2 is FVKESK. V was clipped by 4 bases and J by 2 bases, with 12 bases between them. The CDR3 spans 14 residues. The CDR3 bases are TGTGCCAGCAGCCCCGGGCCGAAGGCCTACGAGCAGTACTTC. This sequence encodes CASSPGPKAYEQYF.

V gene TRBV7-3 combines with J gene TRBJ2-1; possibly TRBD1 for D (5 bases). V shed 5 bases and J shed 8 bases, with 19 bases lying between them. The CDR3 sequence is 15 residues long. Germline V gene data show CDR1 as SGHTA and CDR2 as FQGTGA. The CDR3 loop is CASSQGEPRSYEQFF. DNA for the CDR3: TGTGCCAGCAGCCAGGGCGAGCCGAGGAGCTATGAGCAGTTCTTC.

CDR3 DNA sequence: TGCGCCAGCAGCTCCCCCCGGACAGGGGCCTACGAGCAGTACTTC. It codes for CASSSPRTGAYEQYF. The chain couples TRBV5-1 to TRBJ2-7; 9 positions agree with TRBD1. The CDR3 has 15 residues. CDR1 SGHRS and CDR2 YFSETQ come from the germline V gene. The J segment lost 2 bases and the V segment lost 3 bases, leaving 6 bases of the junction unmatched.

This chain uses TRBV6-6 with TRBJ2-7; the D gene is possibly TRBD2 (7 bases). The germline V and J ends were trimmed by 3 bases and 0 bases, with 12 bases remaining between them. This CDR3 comprises 15 residues. Germline CDR1 MNHNY, CDR2 SVGAGI (reference sequence). The CDR3 DNA sequence: TGTGCCAGCAGTTATACGGGGGGCCCCTCCTACGAGCAGTACTTC. It translates to CASSYTGGPSYEQYF.

J is TRBJ2-5 and V is TRBV7-2; D uncertain. CDR3 length equals 15 residues. V was pared by 5 bases and J by 1 base, with 14 bases between. Germline V gene lookup returns CDR1 SGHTA and CDR2 FQGNSA. CDR3 nucleotides: TGTGCCAGCAGCCGTAATGGTGTTGTCCAAGAGACCCAGTACTTC. As protein: CASSRNGVVQETQYF.

The chain combines TRBV7-2 with TRBJ2-7; 11 positions agree with TRBD2. The CDR3 is made up of 15 amino acids. Germline V gene lookup returns CDR1 SGHTA and CDR2 FQGNSA. V shed 3 bases, J shed 3 bases, and the junction held 4 bases outside the gene matches. CDR3 nucleotide sequence: TGTGCCAGCAGCTTCCAAGGACTAGCGGGCTACGAGCAGTACTTC. Translating it yields CASSFQGLAGYEQYF.

The chain has TRBV6-5 and TRBJ2-1, with D perhaps given as TRBD1 or TRBD2 (5 bases each). The V and J ends lost 5 bases and 7 bases respectively, with 18 bases between them. This CDR3 is built from 15 residues. Germline V gives CDR1 MNHEY, CDR2 SVGAGI. CDR3 DNA sequence: TGTGCCAGCAGTCTGGGGACCTGGGCGAGGAATGAGCAGTTCTTC. It codes for CASSLGTWARNEQFF.

J is TRBJ1-2 and V is TRBV27; D gene unclear. Per the germline V gene, CDR1 is MNHEY and CDR2 is SMNVEV (reference sequence). The CDR3 contains 15 residues. V lost 5 bases to trimming and J lost 6 bases, with 19 bases between them. The CDR3 bases are TGTGCCAGCAGTATCCGGGCCCACTATGCCCATGGCTACACCTTC. Its translation: CASSIRAHYAHGYTF.

This clonotype showed up just a few times. V usage is TRBV2 and J usage is TRBJ1-6; TRBD1 is a possible D gene (5 bases). The germline V and J ends were trimmed by 6 bases and 6 bases, with 15 bases remaining between them. CDR3 length equals 15 residues. Germline V gene lookup returns CDR1 SNHLY and CDR2 FYNNEI. Written as DNA, the CDR3 is TGTGCCAGCAGATCGACCGGGACCTCTAATTCACCCCTCCACTTT. Its protein product is CASRSTGTSNSPLHF.

This clonotype was seen many times. V usage is TRBV11-2 and J usage is TRBJ2-7; D perhaps matches TRBD2 (5 bases). V was pared by 1 base and J by 3 bases, with 13 bases between. The germline V gene has CDR1 SGHAT and CDR2 FQNNGV. This CDR3 has 15 amino acids. The CDR3 DNA reads as TGTGCCAGCAGCTTAGCTTCGGGGTATCTCTACGAGCAGTACTTC. It yields the protein CASSLASGYLYEQYF.

This clonotype was detected only a few times. The genes are TRBV6-1 and TRBJ2-3; 10 positions match TRBD2. The CDR3 extends over 15 amino acids. The V gene's germline CDR1 is MNHNS and CDR2 SASEGT. The V and J ends lost 6 bases and 1 base, in that order; junction bases with no gene match: 4. CDR3 DNA sequence: TGTGCCAGCAGCGTTAGCGGGGGGCGCACAGATACGCAGTATTTT. As protein: CASSVSGGRTDTQYF.

This clonotype came up a few times. V gene TRBV27 combines with J gene TRBJ2-7, with D tentatively TRBD1 (6 bases). The CDR3 extends over 15 amino acids. V dropped 6 bases and J dropped 2 bases, with 17 bases sitting between them. Germline V lookup: CDR1 MNHEY, CDR2 SMNVEV (reference sequence). CDR3 amino acids: CASRVSTGGTYEQYF. CDR3 coding DNA: TGTGCCAGCAGAGTTTCGACAGGTGGGACCTACGAGCAGTACTTC.